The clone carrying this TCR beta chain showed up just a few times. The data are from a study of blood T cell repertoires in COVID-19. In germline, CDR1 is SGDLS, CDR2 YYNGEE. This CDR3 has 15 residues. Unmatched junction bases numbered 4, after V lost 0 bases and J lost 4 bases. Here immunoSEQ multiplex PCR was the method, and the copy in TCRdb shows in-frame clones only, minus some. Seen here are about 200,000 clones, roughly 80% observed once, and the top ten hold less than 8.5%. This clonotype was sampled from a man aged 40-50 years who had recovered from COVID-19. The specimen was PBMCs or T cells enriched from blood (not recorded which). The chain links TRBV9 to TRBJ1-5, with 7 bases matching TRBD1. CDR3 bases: TGTGCCAGCAGCGTAGGGGGACAGACTAATCAGCCCCAGCATTTT. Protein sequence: CASSVGGQTNQPQHF.